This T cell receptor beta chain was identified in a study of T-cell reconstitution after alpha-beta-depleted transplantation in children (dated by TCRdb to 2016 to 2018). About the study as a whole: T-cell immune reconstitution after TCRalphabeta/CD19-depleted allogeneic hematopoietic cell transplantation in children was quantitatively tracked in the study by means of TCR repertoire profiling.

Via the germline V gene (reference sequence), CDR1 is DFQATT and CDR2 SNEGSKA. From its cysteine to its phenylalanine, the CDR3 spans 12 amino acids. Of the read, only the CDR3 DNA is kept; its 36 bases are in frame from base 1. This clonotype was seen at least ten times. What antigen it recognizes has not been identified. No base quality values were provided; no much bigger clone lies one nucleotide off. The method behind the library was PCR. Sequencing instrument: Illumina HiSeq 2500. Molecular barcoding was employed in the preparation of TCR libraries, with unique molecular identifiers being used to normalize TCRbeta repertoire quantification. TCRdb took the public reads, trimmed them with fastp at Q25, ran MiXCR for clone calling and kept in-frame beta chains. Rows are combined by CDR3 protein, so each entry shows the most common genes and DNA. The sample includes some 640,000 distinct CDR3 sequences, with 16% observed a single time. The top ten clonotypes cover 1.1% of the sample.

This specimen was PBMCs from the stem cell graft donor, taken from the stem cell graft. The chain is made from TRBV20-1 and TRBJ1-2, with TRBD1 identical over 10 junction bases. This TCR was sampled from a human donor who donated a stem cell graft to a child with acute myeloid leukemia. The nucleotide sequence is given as TGCAGCTTACCCGGGACAGGGGAAGGCTACACCTTC. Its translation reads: CSLPGTGEGYTF.